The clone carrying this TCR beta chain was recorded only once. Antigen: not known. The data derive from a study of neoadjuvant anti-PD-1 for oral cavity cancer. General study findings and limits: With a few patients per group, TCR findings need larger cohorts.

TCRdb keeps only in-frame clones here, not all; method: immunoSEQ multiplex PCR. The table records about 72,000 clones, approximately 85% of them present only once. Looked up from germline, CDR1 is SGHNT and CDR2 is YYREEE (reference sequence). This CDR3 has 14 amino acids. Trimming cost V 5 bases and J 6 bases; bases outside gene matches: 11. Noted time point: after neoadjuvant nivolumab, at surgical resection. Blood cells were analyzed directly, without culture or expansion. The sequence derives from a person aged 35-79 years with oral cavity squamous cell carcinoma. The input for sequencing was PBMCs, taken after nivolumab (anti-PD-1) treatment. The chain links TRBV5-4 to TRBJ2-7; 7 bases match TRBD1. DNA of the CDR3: TGTGCCAGCAGTCGAGACAGGGTAAGTCTCGAGCAGTACTTC. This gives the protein CASSRDRVSLEQYF.